These 16 T cell receptor beta chains were sequenced from one sample in a study of cytomegalovirus exposure and HLA in healthy donors. Primers included in the PCR were 60 Vbeta and 13 Jbeta primers. Here immunoSEQ multiplex PCR was the method, and the copy in TCRdb shows in-frame clones only, minus some. The data contain roughly 120,000 clones, around 77% of them seen just once; the ten biggest clones take up 5.4%. Input material: PBMCs. These receptors came from a woman aged 25-40 years in good health and CMV-seropositive.

J is TRBJ1-2 and V is TRBV7-2, with 12 bases identical to TRBD1. Trimming cost V 5 bases and J 12 bases; bases outside gene matches: 13. The CDR3 runs to 15 residues. The germline gives CDR1 SGHTA, CDR2 FQGNSA. The DNA of the CDR3 is TGTGCCAGCAGCCAGAGGACCGGGACAGGGGGCCCCAACACCTTC. Translated, it gives CASSQRTGTGGPNTF.

This chain uses TRBV30 with TRBJ1-5; 8 nucleotides agree with TRBD1. This CDR3 contains 15 residues. The junction had 2 bases not matched to a gene; V was cut back by 0 bases and J by 1 base. Looked up from germline, CDR1 is GTSNPN and CDR2 is SVGIG (reference sequence). DNA of the CDR3: TGTGCCTGGAGTGTAGGGGACAGGAGCAATCAGCCCCAGCATTTT. It encodes CAWSVGDRSNQPQHF.

The V gene is TRBV25-1, the J gene TRBJ1-3; TRBD1 agrees at 7 bases. The germline gives CDR1 MGHDK, CDR2 SYGVNS. The CDR3 loop spans 16 amino acids. Germline trimming cut 6 bases from V and 3 bases from J; bases unmatched to any gene: 11. The CDR3 sequence: CASRQTATGLGNTIYF. CDR3 nucleotide sequence: TGTGCCAGCAGACAAACTGCGACAGGGCTTGGAAACACCATATATTTT.

Comments on this clone: Other DNA sequences of this sample code for an identical CDR3. The chain is built from TRBV6-5 and TRBJ2-7; D remains unclear. Germline V gives CDR1 MNHEY, CDR2 SVGAGI. This CDR3 has 14 residues. Trimming removed 0 bases from V and 4 bases from J, with 10 bases in between. CDR3 DNA sequence: TGTGCCAGCAGTTACTCTCGGTCTTCATACGAGCAGTACTTC. This sequence encodes CASSYSRSSYEQYF.

The rearrangement uses TRBV11-1 and TRBJ2-4, with D possibly being TRBD2 (5 bases). Trimming removed 5 bases from V and 1 base from J, with 15 bases in between. CDR1 SGHAT and CDR2 FQDESV come from the germline V gene (reference sequence). This CDR3 is 16 amino acids long. CDR3 sequence reads: CASSPEPSGAKNIQYF. CDR3 coding DNA: TGTGCCAGCAGCCCTGAACCTTCGGGGGCCAAAAACATTCAGTACTTC.

The chain uses TRBV11-2 and TRBJ2-1, with a weak D call TRBD2 (6 bases). V was shortened by 4 bases and J by 0 bases, with 7 bases between the two germline ends. Germline V gene data show CDR1 as SGHAT and CDR2 as FQNNGV. The CDR3 is made up of 14 amino acids. CDR3 in DNA: TGTGCCAGCAGCTGGAGGGGCTCCTACAATGAGCAGTTCTTC. As protein: CASSWRGSYNEQFF.

This clone was counted between two and nine times. The chain couples TRBV27 to TRBJ1-5; D is possibly TRBD1 (5 bases). The germline CDR1 and CDR2 sequences are MNHEY and SMNVEV (reference sequence). This CDR3 has 15 amino acids. V lost 0 bases, J lost 4 bases, and 10 bases lay in between. This chain's CDR3 is CASSLSQGANQPQHF. The CDR3 DNA sequence: TGTGCCAGCAGTTTATCGCAAGGGGCAAATCAGCCCCAGCATTTT.

V is TRBV6-5 and J is TRBJ2-7, with a tentative D call TRBD2 (6 bases). Germline V lookup: CDR1 MNHEY, CDR2 SVGAGI. This CDR3 region has 13 residues. Trimming cost V 2 bases and J 7 bases, with 12 bases left between them. The CDR3 loop reads CASSYRASVEQYF. The CDR3 DNA reads as TGTGCCAGCAGTTACCGGGCTAGCGTTGAGCAGTACTTC.

This chain joins TRBV10-3 and TRBJ1-3; D remains unclear. CDR1 ENHRY and CDR2 SYGVKD come from the germline V gene. The ends were cut back, 3 bases at V and 0 bases at J, with 9 bases in the middle. The CDR3 has 15 residues. The CDR3: CAISDAGSSGNTIYF. The CDR3 nucleotides are TGTGCCATCAGTGATGCCGGTTCCTCTGGAAACACCATATATTTT.

The gene calls are TRBV7-8 and TRBJ1-1; weak D call: TRBD1 (6 bases). In germline, CDR1 is SGHVS, CDR2 FQNEAQ. V dropped 1 base and J dropped 5 bases, with 11 bases sitting between them. The CDR3 sequence is 14 residues long. The CDR3 DNA sequence: TGTGCCAGCAGCTTAGGGCTCAGGGGTACTGAAGCTTTCTTT. It yields the protein CASSLGLRGTEAFF.

V usage is TRBV6-1 and J usage is TRBJ1-4, with 7 bases aligning to TRBD1. The CDR3 has 15 residues. Germline CDR1 is MNHNS and CDR2 is SASEGT. J lost 8 bases, V lost 1 base, and 7 bases had no gene match. The CDR3 sequence is CASSEETGFNEKLFF. CDR3 coding DNA: TGTGCCAGCAGTGAAGAGACAGGGTTTAACGAAAAACTGTTTTTT.

The V and J genes are TRBV4-1 and TRBJ2-3; 10 nucleotides align to TRBD2. Germline CDR1 MGHRA, CDR2 YSYEKL. The CDR3 length is 15 residues. With V trimmed by 1 base and J by 5 bases, 3 bases remained unmatched. The CDR3 coding sequence is TGCGCCAGCAGCCAAGTGGCTAGCGGGAGAGATACGCAGTATTTT. This sequence encodes CASSQVASGRDTQYF.

This rearrangement joins TRBV7-3 to TRBJ1-2; 8 nucleotides agree with TRBD1. Germline CDR1 is SGHTA and CDR2 is FQGTGA. V was pared by 2 bases and J by 3 bases, with 5 bases of the junction left unmatched. This CDR3 comprises 15 residues. CDR3 DNA sequence: TGTGCCAGCAGCTTAGGACAGGGAGAGGACTATGGCTACACCTTC. Translated: CASSLGQGEDYGYTF.

This sequence joins TRBV18 and TRBJ2-3; a possible D gene is TRBD2 (5 bases). The CDR3 is made up of 14 amino acids. With 3 bases removed from V and 4 bases from J, the gap between germline ends came to 11 bases. Germline CDR1 reads KGHSH; CDR2 reads LQKENI. The CDR3 sequence is CASSPNGVADTQYF. DNA for the CDR3: TGTGCCAGCTCACCGAACGGGGTTGCAGATACGCAGTATTTT.

This chain uses TRBV14 with TRBJ2-7; TRBD1 agrees at 8 bases. V shed 4 bases, J shed 2 bases, and the junction held 7 bases outside the gene matches. CDR1 is SGHDN, CDR2 FVKESK, per germline. The CDR3 sequence is 15 residues long. CDR3 amino acids: CASSPYRGFAYEQYF. The CDR3 DNA follows: TGTGCCAGCAGCCCTTACAGGGGGTTCGCCTACGAGCAGTACTTC.

This clone was observed a single time. J is TRBJ1-3 and V is TRBV6-5; D not certain. The CDR3 runs to 12 residues. Trimming took off 8 bases at V and 0 bases at J, with 5 bases between the two ends. Looked up from germline, CDR1 is MNHEY and CDR2 is SVGAGI. CDR3 sequence (DNA): TGTGCCAGCGGGCGCTCTGGAAACACCATATATTTT. Its translation is CASGRSGNTIYF.